These 19 T cell receptor beta chains were sequenced from one sample in a study of cytomegalovirus exposure and HLA in healthy donors. PCR was performed using 60 Vbeta and 13 Jbeta primers. Sequencing used immunoSEQ multiplex PCR; TCRdb keeps in-frame clones, though not all of them. Among over 100,000 clones, roughly 69% were seen once, and the ten largest hold 5% to 7%. Sequenced sample: PBMCs. These TCRs come from a woman in her seventies in good health and CMV-seropositive.

The V and J genes are TRBV5-4 and TRBJ1-1; 8 nucleotides align to TRBD1. Trimming removed 3 bases from V and 3 bases from J; junction bases left unmatched: 10. Germline V gives CDR1 SGHNT, CDR2 YYREEE (reference sequence). This CDR3 is built from 16 residues. CDR3 residues: CASSSDLQGADTEAFF. As DNA, the CDR3 is TGTGCCAGCAGCTCAGACCTTCAGGGGGCAGACACTGAAGCTTTCTTT.

The rearrangement joins TRBV7-6 to TRBJ1-5; 9 positions agree with TRBD1. CDR3 length equals 17 residues. Germline-derived CDR1 and CDR2 are SGHVS and FNYEAQ. V was pared by 2 bases and J by 1 base, with 6 bases of the junction left unmatched. CDR3 amino acids: CASSLTGGTGSNQPQHF. The CDR3 DNA reads TGTGCCAGCAGCTTAACGGGTGGGACAGGGAGCAATCAGCCCCAGCATTTT.

CDR3 nucleotides: TGTGCCAGCAGTCCCCCGGGGTCAGGGGCCAACGTCCTGACTTTC. The encoded protein is CASSPPGSGANVLTF. The V gene is TRBV28, the J gene TRBJ2-6; the D gene is possibly TRBD2 (5 bases). Per germline, CDR1 MDHEN and CDR2 SYDVKM. V lost 5 bases and J lost 4, with 12 bases in between. The CDR3 spans 15 residues.

This chain links TRBV4-2 with TRBJ2-3, with 10 bases fitting TRBD2. From germline, CDR1 is LGHNA and CDR2 YNFKEQ. CDR3 length: 17 residues. V lost 0 bases and J lost 0; bases outside the gene matches: 3. CDR3 sequence: CASSQEKLAGSTDTQYF. Here the CDR3 DNA reads TGTGCCAGCAGCCAAGAGAAACTAGCGGGGAGCACAGATACGCAGTATTTT.

The V and J genes are TRBV27 and TRBJ1-4; 8 bases are a match to TRBD1. After removal of 4 bases from V and 5 bases from J, the junction contained 15 bases not matched to a gene. This CDR3 region has 18 residues. CDR1 MNHEY and CDR2 SMNVEV come from the germline V gene (reference sequence). In DNA, the CDR3 is TGTGCCAGCAGTTCCATGGTTGGGCAGGGGGCATACAATGAAAAACTGTTTTTT. It translates to CASSSMVGQGAYNEKLFF.

This rearrangement joins TRBV7-2 to TRBJ1-1, with a tentative D call TRBD1 (5 bases). The CDR3 runs to 12 residues. Germline CDR1 is SGHTA and CDR2 is FQGNSA. The ends were cut back, 11 bases at V and 1 base at J, with 11 bases in the middle. CDR3 DNA sequence: TGTGCCTACCAGGGAGGGAACACTGAAGCTTTCTTT. It is translated as CAYQGGNTEAFF.

The genes are TRBV30 and TRBJ1-1, with 12 nucleotides matching TRBD1. There are 15 residues in the CDR3. Trimming removed 1 base from V and 6 bases from J; junction bases left unmatched: 6. CDR1 is GTSNPN, CDR2 SVGIG, per germline (reference sequence). CDR3 sequence: CAWSARGTGGSEAFF. In DNA, the CDR3 is TGTGCCTGGAGTGCCCGAGGGACAGGGGGCTCTGAAGCTTTCTTT.

In its sample, this clone was seen a few times. The CDR3 DNA reads TGTGCCAGCAGCGCCGGAGGGACAGCGTATAATTCACCCCTCCACTTT. Residues: CASSAGGTAYNSPLHF. V usage is TRBV7-2 and J usage is TRBJ1-6, with TRBD1 matching over 7 bases. The CDR3 sequence is 16 residues long. Germline V gene sequence: CDR1 SGHTA, CDR2 FQGNSA. Trimming removed 5 bases from V and 4 bases from J; junction bases left unmatched: 8.

Many counts were recorded for this clone. The chain employs TRBV2 and TRBJ1-1, with D possibly TRBD1 on 6 matching bases. Germline CDR1 is SNHLY and CDR2 is FYNNEI. V dropped 4 bases and J dropped 1 base, with 10 bases sitting between them. The CDR3 runs to 14 residues. The CDR3 region is CASSVLQGNTEAFF. CDR3 coding DNA: TGTGCCAGCAGTGTATTACAGGGGAACACTGAAGCTTTCTTT.

The chain is built from TRBV30 and TRBJ2-7; 7 nucleotides match TRBD1. The length of the CDR3 is 14 residues. J lost 0 bases, V lost 0 bases, and 2 bases had no gene match. In germline, CDR1 is GTSNPN, CDR2 SVGIG (reference sequence). The CDR3 region is CAWSVTGVSYEQYF. CDR3 bases: TGTGCCTGGAGTGTAACAGGGGTCTCCTACGAGCAGTACTTC.

This rearrangement joins TRBV2 to TRBJ1-5; 8 bases match TRBD1. The trim removed 5 bases at V and 4 bases at J, leaving 4 bases unmatched. The length of the CDR3 is 14 residues. Looked up from germline, CDR1 is SNHLY and CDR2 is FYNNEI. Here the CDR3 DNA reads TGTGCCAGCAGTCCCGGGACAGGAAATCAGCCCCAGCATTTT. This encodes CASSPGTGNQPQHF.

The J gene is TRBJ1-1, the V gene TRBV5-1; D perhaps matches TRBD1 (5 bases). The V gene lost 6 bases and the J gene lost 7 bases, with 19 bases spanning the gap. Germline V gene lookup returns CDR1 SGHRS and CDR2 YFSETQ. The CDR3 is made up of 14 amino acids. CDR3 in amino acids: CASTTWRADSEAFF. The CDR3 DNA reads TGCGCCAGCACCACTTGGAGGGCCGACAGTGAAGCTTTCTTT.

The V call is TRBV29-1, the J call TRBJ1-2; tentatively, D is TRBD1 (5 bases). The CDR3 length is 15 residues. From germline, CDR1 is SQVTM and CDR2 ANQGSEA. Trimming stripped 1 base from V and 0 bases from J, with 12 bases between. DNA of the CDR3: TGCAGCGTTGAAGGGGAACAGGCTTCTAACTATGGCTACACCTTC. This gives the protein CSVEGEQASNYGYTF.

The J gene is TRBJ2-3, the V gene TRBV13, with D perhaps TRBD2 (6 bases). The CDR3 loop spans 13 amino acids. CDR1 is PRHDT, CDR2 FYEKMQ, per germline (reference sequence). V was clipped by 3 bases and J by 3 bases, with 7 bases between them. The CDR3 DNA sequence: TGTGCCAGCAGCTTGGAGGGAACAGATACGCAGTATTTT. It yields the protein CASSLEGTDTQYF.

The chain is built from TRBV5-1 and TRBJ1-5; possibly TRBD1 for D (5 bases). Trimming pared 4 bases from V and 2 bases from J, leaving 10 bases between. This CDR3 has 14 residues. Germline assignment: CDR1 SGHRS and CDR2 YFSETQ. CDR3 sequence (DNA): TGCGCCAGCAGCGTCGGGGGACGCAATCAGCCCCAGCATTTT. It codes for CASSVGGRNQPQHF.

This rearrangement joins TRBV2 to TRBJ2-1, with 8 bases aligning to TRBD2. The germline V gene encodes CDR1 SNHLY and CDR2 FYNNEI. V trimming: 0 bases; J trimming: 8 bases; junction bases outside the gene matches: 18. The CDR3 is 19 residues long. CDR3 in amino acids: CASSEAYGIWSGGPYEQFF. In nucleotides, the CDR3 is TGTGCCAGCAGTGAAGCTTACGGGATTTGGAGCGGGGGTCCCTATGAGCAGTTCTTC.

The chain employs TRBV9 and TRBJ1-3, with TRBD1 as a possible D gene (5 bases). V was trimmed by 5 bases and J by 2 bases, leaving 11 bases between them. This CDR3 region has 14 residues. The germline CDR1 and CDR2 sequences are SGDLS and YYNGEE. The CDR3 DNA reads TGTGCCAGCAGTCGACAGATTCCTGGAAACACCATATATTTT. Protein: CASSRQIPGNTIYF. The variable domain in full, with the rest retrieved from reference TRBV9 and TRBJ1-3, is DSGVTQTPKHLITATGQRVTLRCSPRSGDLSVYWYQQSLDQGLQFLIQYYNGEERAKGNILERFSAQQFPDLHSELNLSSLELGDSALYFCASSRQIPGNTIYFGEGSWLTVV.

V and J are TRBV20-1 and TRBJ2-1; weak D call: TRBD2 (6 bases). V was clipped by 7 bases and J by 6 bases, with 10 bases between them. The CDR3 is made up of 11 amino acids. Germline V gene lookup returns CDR1 DFQATT and CDR2 SNEGSKA (reference sequence). The CDR3 DNA sequence: TGCAGTGTTGCCGGGGGCAATGAGCAGTTCTTC. As protein: CSVAGGNEQFF.

This sequence joins TRBV19 and TRBJ1-4; D remains unclear. V shed 6 bases and J shed 5 bases, with 19 bases lying between them. From germline, CDR1 is LNHDA and CDR2 SQIVND (reference sequence). The CDR3 length is 16 residues. The DNA for the CDR3 is TGTGCCAGTAGACGCACCGGGGAAGGCCTCAATGAAAAACTGTTTTTT. Residues: CASRRTGEGLNEKLFF.